The next 3 T cell receptor beta chains were all read from a single sample in a study of identical twins (dated by TCRdb to the mid-2010s). Libraries were built with 5' RACE. Sequencing used an Illumina HiSeq 2000. The public reads were run again by TCRdb, first through fastp at Q25 and then through MiXCR, and only productive beta chains were kept. For every CDR3 protein sequence, its rows merge into one entry that carries the most common genes and DNA. This sample has some 300,000 distinct CDR3 sequences in its table, and more than 9% of those were observed once. The ten largest make up around 7.8% of the sample. Another study also made use of these data, one on yellow fever vaccine responses in identical twins.

Sequenced material: CD8+ T cells sorted from blood. The receptors derive from a woman between 18 and 30 years old in good health.

The CDR3 DNA reads TGTGCCAGCAGTTTAGCAGGGCCCGGAAACACCATATATTTT. It translates to CASSLAGPGNTIYF. The chain combines TRBV12-3 or TRBV12-4 with TRBJ1-3; no clear D gene. The length of the CDR3 is 14 residues. With 0 bases removed from V and 4 bases from J, the gap between germline ends came to 7 bases.

This clonotype has more than one count but fewer than ten. The chain uses TRBV11-3 and TRBJ2-5; D remains unclear. The CDR3 spans 14 residues. Germline CDR1 is SGHNT and CDR2 is YENEEA. Trimming pared 4 bases from V and 5 bases from J, leaving 14 bases between. CDR3 in amino acids: CASSYVRTPETQYF. Here the CDR3 DNA reads TGTGCCAGCAGCTATGTCCGGACCCCTGAGACCCAGTACTTC.

This clonotype appeared a few times. Here the CDR3 reads CASSSLAGHNEQFF. CDR3 bases: TGTGCCAGCAGCTCGCTCGCAGGTCACAATGAGCAGTTCTTC. The chain employs TRBV7-9 and TRBJ2-1; D unclear. CDR1 and CDR2 from the germline V gene are SEHNR and FQNEAQ (reference sequence). V was trimmed by 4 bases and J by 5 bases, leaving 12 bases between them. The CDR3 runs 14 residues. The full variable domain, in which reference TRBV7-9 and TRBJ2-1 provide the parts outside the CDR3, is DTGVSQNPRHKITKRGQNVTFRCDPISEHNRLYWYRQTLGQGPEFLTYFQNEAQLEKSRLLSDRFSAERPKGSFSTLEIQRTEQGDSAMYLCASSSLAGHNEQFFGPGTRLTVL.